The present entry profiles one TCR beta chain with its context. The antigen is unknown. Survey level was the resolution at which the v3.0 immunoSEQ assay ran. The assay was immunoSEQ multiplex PCR, and TCRdb's table has in-frame clones only and misses some. The top ten hold about 17% of the sample, which has 9,000 to 13,000 clones, around 81% seen once. The CDR3 covers 19 residues. Germline-derived CDR1 and CDR2 are SGHDN and FVKESK. The ends lost 0 bases at V and 0 bases at J; junction bases unmatched: 14. Per individual, the PBMC samples numbered at least one pre-ART and at least two post-ART. Every single participant having HIV got treatment inside the United States. There were roughly 0.95-11 million cryopreserved PBMC in the samples before DNA extraction. The sample comes from a study of long-term antiretroviral therapy in people with HIV. Broader study findings: Diversity went up after ART and still fell short of transplant donor controls.

The sequence came from a man in his forties with HIV. The chain combines TRBV14 with TRBJ2-7; 7 bases are shared with TRBD1. Sample: unsorted PBMCs, taken 1.8 years after starting antiretroviral therapy. This CDR3 is CASSQDRRTGRTSSYEQYF. CDR3 bases: TGTGCCAGCAGCCAAGATCGTAGGACAGGAAGGACGTCCTCCTACGAGCAGTACTTC. The full variable domain, rest sourced from reference TRBV14 and TRBJ2-7, is EAGVTQFPSHSVIEKGQTVTLRCDPISGHDNLYWYRRVMGKEIKFLLHFVKESKQDESGMPNNRFLAERTGGTYSTLKVQPAELEDSGVYFCASSQDRRTGRTSSYEQYFGPGTRLTVT.